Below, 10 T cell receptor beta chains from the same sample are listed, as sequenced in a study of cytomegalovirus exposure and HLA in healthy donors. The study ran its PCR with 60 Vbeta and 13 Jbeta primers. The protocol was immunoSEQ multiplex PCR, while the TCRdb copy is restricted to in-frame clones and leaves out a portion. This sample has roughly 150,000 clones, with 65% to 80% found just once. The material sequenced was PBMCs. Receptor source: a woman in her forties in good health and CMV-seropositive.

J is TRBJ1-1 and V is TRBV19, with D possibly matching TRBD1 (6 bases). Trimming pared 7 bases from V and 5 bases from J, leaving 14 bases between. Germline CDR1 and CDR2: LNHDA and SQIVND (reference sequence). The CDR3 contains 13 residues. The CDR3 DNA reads TGTGCCAGTAAGACAGCAGGGGTGACTGAAGCTTTCTTT. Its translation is CASKTAGVTEAFF.

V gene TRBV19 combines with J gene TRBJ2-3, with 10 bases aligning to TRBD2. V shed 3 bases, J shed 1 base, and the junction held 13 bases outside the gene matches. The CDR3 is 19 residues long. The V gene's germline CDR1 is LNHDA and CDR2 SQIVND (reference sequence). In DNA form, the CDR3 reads TGTGCCAGTAGTATCGTCGGATTGAAGACTAGCGGGCGCACAGATACGCAGTATTTT. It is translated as CASSIVGLKTSGRTDTQYF. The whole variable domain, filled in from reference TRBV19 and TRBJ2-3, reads DGGITQSPKYLFRKEGQNVTLSCEQNLNHDAMYWYRQDPGQGLRLIYYSQIVNDFQKGDIAEGYSVSREKKESFPLTVTSAQKNPTAFYLCASSIVGLKTSGRTDTQYFGPGTRLTVL.

DNA of the CDR3: TGCGCCAGCAGCCAAGGGGACAGGGCTTCACCCCTCCACTTT. Its translation: CASSQGDRASPLHF. The chain carries TRBV4-3 and TRBJ1-6, with 9 bases fitting TRBD1. With V trimmed by 1 base and J by 9 bases, 1 base remained unmatched. This CDR3 comprises 14 residues. Germline assignment: CDR1 LGHNA and CDR2 YSLEER.

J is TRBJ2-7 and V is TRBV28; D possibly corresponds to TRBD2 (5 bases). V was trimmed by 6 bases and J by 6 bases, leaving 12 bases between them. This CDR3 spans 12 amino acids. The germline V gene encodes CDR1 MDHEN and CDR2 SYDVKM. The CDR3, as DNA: TGTGCCAGCAGGGTATCTGCGGGCGAGCAGTACTTC. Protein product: CASRVSAGEQYF.

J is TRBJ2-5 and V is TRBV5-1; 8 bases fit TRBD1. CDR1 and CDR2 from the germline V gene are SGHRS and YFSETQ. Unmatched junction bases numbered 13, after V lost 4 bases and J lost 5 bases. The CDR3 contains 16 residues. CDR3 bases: TGCGCCAGCAGCCTTGCGCAAAGAACAGGGGGGGAGACCCAGTACTTC. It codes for CASSLAQRTGGETQYF.

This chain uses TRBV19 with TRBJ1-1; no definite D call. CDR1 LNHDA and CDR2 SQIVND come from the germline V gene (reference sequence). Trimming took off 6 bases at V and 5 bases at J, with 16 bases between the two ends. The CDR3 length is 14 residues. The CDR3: CASRGGRPETEAFF. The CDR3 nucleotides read TGTGCCAGTAGAGGAGGCCGTCCCGAGACTGAAGCTTTCTTT. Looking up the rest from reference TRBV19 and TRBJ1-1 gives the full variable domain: DGGITQSPKYLFRKEGQNVTLSCEQNLNHDAMYWYRQDPGQGLRLIYYSQIVNDFQKGDIAEGYSVSREKKESFPLTVTSAQKNPTAFYLCASRGGRPETEAFFGQGTRLTVV.

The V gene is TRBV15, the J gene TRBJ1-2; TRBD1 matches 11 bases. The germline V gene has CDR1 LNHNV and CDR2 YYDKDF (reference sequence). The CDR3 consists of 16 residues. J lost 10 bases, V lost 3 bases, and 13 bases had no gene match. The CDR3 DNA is TGTGCCACCAGCAGGGCTCTCGGGACAGGGGGGTTTGACTACACCTTC. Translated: CATSRALGTGGFDYTF.

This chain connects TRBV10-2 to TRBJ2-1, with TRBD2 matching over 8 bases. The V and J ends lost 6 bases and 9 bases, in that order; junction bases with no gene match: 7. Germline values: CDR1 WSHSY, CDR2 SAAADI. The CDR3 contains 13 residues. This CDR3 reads CASRLGGAGEQFF. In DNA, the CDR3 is TGCGCCAGCAGACTCGGGGGGGCCGGTGAGCAGTTCTTC.

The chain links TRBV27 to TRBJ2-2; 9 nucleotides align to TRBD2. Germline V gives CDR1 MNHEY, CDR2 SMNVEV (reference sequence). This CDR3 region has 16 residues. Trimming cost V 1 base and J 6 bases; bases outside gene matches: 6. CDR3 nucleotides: TGTGCCAGCAGTTTATTGTGGGCGGGGGGGCCCGGGGAGCTGTTTTTT. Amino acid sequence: CASSLLWAGGPGELFF.

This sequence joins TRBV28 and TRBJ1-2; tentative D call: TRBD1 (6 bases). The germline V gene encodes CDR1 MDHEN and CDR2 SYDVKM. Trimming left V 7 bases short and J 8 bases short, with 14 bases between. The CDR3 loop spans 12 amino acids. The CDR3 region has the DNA TGTGCCAGCAACGAACAGGGTCGGGGCTACACCTTC. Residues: CASNEQGRGYTF.